Included here is one T cell receptor beta chain sequence, with context. These data originate in a study of blood T cell repertoires in COVID-19. At the level of the study: Nucleic acid was either cDNA or gDNA, and it came from T cells, B-cell-depleted T cells, or PBMCs.

Libraries were prepared by immunoSEQ multiplex PCR; TCRdb keeps only in-frame clonotypes and omits some of them. The profile shows approximately 250,000 clones, around 90% of them singletons. Trimming shortened V by 4 bases and J by 4 bases, and 16 bases separated the two germline ends. Germline values: CDR1 MGHDK, CDR2 SYGVNS. The length of the CDR3 is 16 residues. Study members were between roughly 18 and 89 years old and lived in 20 to 30 US regions. Specimen: PBMCs or T cells enriched from blood (not recorded which). The genes are TRBV25-1 and TRBJ2-2, with a tentative D call TRBD1 (5 bases). The source of this sequence is a woman in her 30s who had recovered from COVID-19. In DNA form, the CDR3 reads TGTGCCAGCAGTGCCCCAGGGTTATCACCCACCGGGGAGCTGTTTTTT. Protein: CASSAPGLSPTGELFF.